The sequence of this T cell receptor (beta chain) was determined in a study of T cells in Graves' hyperthyroidism and ophthalmopathy. This clonotype showed up many times. The V gene lost 7 bases and the J gene lost 1 base, with 16 bases spanning the gap. Per the germline V gene, CDR1 is MDHEN and CDR2 is SYDVKM. CDR3 length: 15 residues. It was RNA transcripts that yielded the amplified TCR beta CDR3 regions. A set of HTBI primers served as the primers for a first-round RT-PCR of the TCR CDR3. TCRdb processed the multiplex PCR reads anew with MiXCR; each CDR3 protein has one entry. The top ten clones hold around 20% of a sample with 300,000 to 400,000 distinct CDR3 sequences, 13% to 15% of them seen once.

The chain employs TRBV28 and TRBJ1-1; D might be TRBD1 (6 bases). This clonotype was sampled from a woman in her twenties or thirties with Graves' ophthalmopathy. Source material: blood. This CDR3 reads CASIIGGLTNTEAFF. CDR3 nucleotides: TGTGCCAGCATCATAGGGGGACTCACGAACACTGAAGCTTTCTTT.